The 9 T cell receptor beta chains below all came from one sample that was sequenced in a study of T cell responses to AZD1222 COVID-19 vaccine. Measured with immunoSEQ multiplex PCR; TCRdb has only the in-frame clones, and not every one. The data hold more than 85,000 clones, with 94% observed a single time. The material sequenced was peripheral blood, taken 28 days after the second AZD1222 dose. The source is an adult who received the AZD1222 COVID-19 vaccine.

CDR3 in DNA: TGTGCCAGCAGTTTTTCTGGGGGTGAAGCTTTCTTT. This gives the protein CASSFSGGEAFF. The chain employs TRBV27 and TRBJ1-1; maybe TRBD1 (5 bases). Trimming left V 3 bases short and J 7 bases short, with 9 bases between. The CDR3 length is 12 residues. From germline, CDR1 is MNHEY and CDR2 SMNVEV (reference sequence).

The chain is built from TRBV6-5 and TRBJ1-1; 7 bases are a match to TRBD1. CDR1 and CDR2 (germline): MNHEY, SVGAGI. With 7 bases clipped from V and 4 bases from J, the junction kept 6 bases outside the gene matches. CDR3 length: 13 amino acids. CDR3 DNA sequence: TGTGCCAGCAACAGACAGGGTGGCACTGAAGCTTTCTTT. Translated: CASNRQGGTEAFF.

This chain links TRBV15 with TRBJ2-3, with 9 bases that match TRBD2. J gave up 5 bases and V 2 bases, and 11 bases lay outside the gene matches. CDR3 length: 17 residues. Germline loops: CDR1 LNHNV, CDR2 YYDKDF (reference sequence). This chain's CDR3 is CATSRSLIAGAGDTQYF. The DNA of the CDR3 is TGTGCCACCAGCAGATCATTAATAGCGGGAGCCGGAGATACGCAGTATTTT.

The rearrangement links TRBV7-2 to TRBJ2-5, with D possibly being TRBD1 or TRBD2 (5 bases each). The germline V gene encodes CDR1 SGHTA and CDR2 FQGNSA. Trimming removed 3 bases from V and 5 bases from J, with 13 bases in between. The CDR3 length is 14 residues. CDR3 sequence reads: CASSLGVGGETQYF. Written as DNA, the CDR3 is TGTGCCAGCAGCTTGGGGGTCGGCGGTGAGACCCAGTACTTC.

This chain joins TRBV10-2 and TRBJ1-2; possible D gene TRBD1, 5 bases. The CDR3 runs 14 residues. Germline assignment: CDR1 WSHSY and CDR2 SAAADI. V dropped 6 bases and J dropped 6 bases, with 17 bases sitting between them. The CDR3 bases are TGCGCCAGCAGCCGTGTCGGGGGGTCAGATGGCTACACCTTC. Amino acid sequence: CASSRVGGSDGYTF.

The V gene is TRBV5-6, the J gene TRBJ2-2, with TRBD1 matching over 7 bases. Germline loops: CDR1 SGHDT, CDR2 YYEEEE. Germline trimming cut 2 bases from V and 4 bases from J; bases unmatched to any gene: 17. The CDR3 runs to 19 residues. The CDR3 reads CASSFGEGAPPDPTGELFF. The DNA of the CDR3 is TGTGCCAGCAGCTTCGGTGAGGGGGCGCCTCCTGATCCCACCGGGGAGCTGTTTTTT.

The CDR3 DNA is TGTGCCAGCAGCTTATGGGGGGGCTCTGGAAACACCATATATTTT. Its protein is CASSLWGGSGNTIYF. The V gene is TRBV5-8, the J gene TRBJ1-3; tentatively, D is TRBD1 (5 bases). V was cut by 2 bases and J by 0 bases, with 9 bases left in between. Looked up from germline, CDR1 is SGHTS and CDR2 is YDEGEE. CDR3 length equals 15 residues.

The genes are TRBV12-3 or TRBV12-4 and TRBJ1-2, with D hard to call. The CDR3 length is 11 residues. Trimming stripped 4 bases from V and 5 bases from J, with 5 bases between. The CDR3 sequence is CASSYEYGYTF. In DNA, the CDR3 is TGTGCCAGCAGTTACGAGTATGGCTACACCTTC.

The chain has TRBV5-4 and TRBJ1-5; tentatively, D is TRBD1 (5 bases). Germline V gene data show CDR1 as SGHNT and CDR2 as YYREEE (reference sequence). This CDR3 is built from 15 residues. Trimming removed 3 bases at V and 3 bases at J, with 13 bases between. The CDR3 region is CASSSGGRANQPQHF. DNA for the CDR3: TGTGCCAGCAGCTCTGGGGGGAGGGCCAATCAGCCCCAGCATTTT.